The 31 T cell receptor beta chains below were found in one sample sequenced in a study of shared clonotypes between healthy human individuals. Profiling relied on immunoSEQ multiplex PCR, and the TCRdb table lists in-frame clones only, not all of them. The sample consists of about 690,000 clones, less than 95% of them appearing once. Sequenced: memory CD8+ T cells from PBMCs. Subset specified: CD45RO+ cells pooled with CCR7-negative TemRA cells. Receptors originate from a man younger than 35 in good health. Some clones in this sample may be carry-over from other donors' samples.

V gene TRBV27 combines with J gene TRBJ2-7, with 10 bases that match TRBD1. The V and J ends lost 3 bases and 6 bases, in that order; junction bases with no gene match: 11. Germline V gene sequence: CDR1 MNHEY, CDR2 SMNVEV (reference sequence). The CDR3 covers 16 residues. The CDR3 loop reads CASSFLFGTGAGEQYF. The CDR3 DNA sequence: TGTGCCAGCAGTTTTTTATTCGGGACAGGGGCCGGCGAGCAGTACTTC.

The chain is built from TRBV5-1 and TRBJ2-7; D possibly corresponds to TRBD1 (6 bases). V was pared by 7 bases and J by 0 bases, with 11 bases between. The CDR3 has 13 residues. CDR1 and CDR2 (germline): SGHRS, YFSETQ. The CDR3: CASGRDISYEQYF. For the CDR3, the DNA is TGCGCCAGCGGCCGGGACATCTCCTACGAGCAGTACTTC.

This chain connects TRBV5-4 to TRBJ2-7; maybe TRBD2 (5 bases). CDR3 length: 15 amino acids. Germline V gives CDR1 SGHNT, CDR2 YYREEE (reference sequence). V dropped 1 base and J dropped 3 bases, with 14 bases sitting between them. The CDR3 bases are TGTGCCAGCAGCTTGAGCGGCAGGCTAAACTACGAGCAGTACTTC. Protein product: CASSLSGRLNYEQYF.

The sample holds one count of this clone. The V call is TRBV27, the J call TRBJ1-2; tentatively, D is TRBD1 (5 bases). There are 16 residues in the CDR3. Per the germline V gene, CDR1 is MNHEY and CDR2 is SMNVEV (reference sequence). The V end lost 4 bases, the J end lost 1 base, and 16 bases lay between the germline ends. CDR3 coding DNA: TGTGCCAGCAGTTCTCCCGGGACGGACGTTAACTATGGCTACACCTTC. It codes for CASSSPGTDVNYGYTF.

The V and J genes are TRBV29-1 and TRBJ2-2; TRBD1 matches at 9 bases. The CDR3 sequence is 15 residues long. The V gene end was trimmed by 6 bases and the J gene end by 2 bases; junction bases not matched to a gene: 7. The germline V gene has CDR1 SQVTM and CDR2 ANQGSEA. The CDR3 loop is CSVRQGGFNTGELFF. CDR3 bases: TGCAGCGTCCGACAGGGGGGGTTCAACACCGGGGAGCTGTTTTTT.

This clone was observed a single time. The genes are TRBV7-9 and TRBJ1-6; 9 bases are shared with TRBD1. The CDR3 is 17 amino acids. Germline assignment: CDR1 SEHNR and CDR2 FQNEAQ (reference sequence). Unmatched junction bases numbered 12, after V lost 5 bases and J lost 7 bases. The CDR3 spells CASSPPTAGQGNSPLHF. CDR3 coding DNA: TGTGCCAGCAGCCCTCCGACAGCGGGACAGGGAAATTCACCCCTCCACTTT.

The chain is built from TRBV28 and TRBJ2-1; D perhaps matches TRBD1 (6 bases). CDR1 is MDHEN and CDR2 is SYDVKM in the germline V gene. The V end lost 3 bases, the J end lost 3 bases, and 12 bases lay between the germline ends. The CDR3 is made up of 15 amino acids. CDR3 DNA: TGTGCCAGCAGTTTCCCTAGACAGGTCTACAATGAGCAGTTCTTC. Translation: CASSFPRQVYNEQFF.

The rearrangement joins TRBV27 to TRBJ1-4; no definite D call. The CDR3 covers 17 residues. Between the trimmed V and J ends, which lost 0 bases and 0 bases, there was a span of 11 bases. Per the germline V gene, CDR1 is MNHEY and CDR2 is SMNVEV (reference sequence). CDR3 residues: CASSLSSGVATNEKLFF. CDR3 DNA sequence: TGTGCCAGCAGTTTATCGTCTGGGGTTGCAACTAATGAAAAACTGTTTTTT. Supplemented by reference TRBV27 and TRBJ1-4, the full variable domain reads EAQVTQNPRYLITVTGKKLTVTCSQNMNHEYMSWYRQDPGLGLRQIYYSMNVEVTDKGDVPEGYKVSRKEKRNFPLILESPSPNQTSLYFCASSLSSGVATNEKLFFGSGTQLSVL.

The chain couples TRBV7-9 to TRBJ2-2; no definite D call. There are 17 residues in the CDR3. The V end lost 1 base, the J end lost 3 bases, and 15 bases lay between the germline ends. CDR1 is SEHNR and CDR2 is FQNEAQ in the germline V gene (reference sequence). CDR3 region: CASSLVLSVTYTGELFF. Written as DNA, the CDR3 is TGTGCCAGCAGCTTAGTGCTCTCGGTCACATACACCGGGGAGCTGTTTTTT.

The chain couples TRBV28 to TRBJ1-2; D may be TRBD1 (5 bases). The CDR3 is 13 amino acids. V lost 3 bases to trimming and J lost 4 bases, with 9 bases between them. Germline lookup yields CDR1 MDHEN and CDR2 SYDVKM. CDR3 sequence reads: CASSFGGSYGYTF. DNA of the CDR3: TGTGCCAGCAGTTTCGGGGGATCCTATGGCTACACCTTC.

Comment on this clone: Other DNA sequences in the sample encode the same CDR3. This chain connects TRBV30 to TRBJ2-5; D call uncertain. Deletions cut 0 bases from V and 5 bases from J, with 4 bases between. CDR1 is GTSNPN and CDR2 is SVGIG in the germline V gene (reference sequence). The CDR3 is 11 residues long. CDR3 sequence reads: CAWSVSETQYF. The DNA for the CDR3 is TGTGCCTGGAGTGTAAGCGAGACCCAGTACTTC.

CDR3: CASSYPTSGRARVPGELFF. The CDR3 region has the DNA TGTGCCAGCAGTTATCCAACTAGCGGGAGGGCCCGAGTTCCCGGGGAGCTGTTTTTT. The rearrangement uses TRBV28 and TRBJ2-2; TRBD2 agrees at 13 bases. The CDR3 runs to 19 residues. Unmatched junction bases numbered 14, after V lost 4 bases and J lost 6 bases. Looked up from germline, CDR1 is MDHEN and CDR2 is SYDVKM. The full variable domain, completed using reference TRBV28 and TRBJ2-2, is DVKVTQSSRYLVKRTGEKVFLECVQDMDHENMFWYRQDPGLGLRLIYFSYDVKMKEKGDIPEGYSVSREKKERFSLILESASTNQTSMYLCASSYPTSGRARVPGELFFGEGSRLTVL.

This clone was counted between two and nine times. The genes are TRBV9 and TRBJ2-5, with D unresolved. Trimming took off 1 base at V and 4 bases at J, with 14 bases between the two ends. CDR3 length equals 15 residues. Germline V gene lookup returns CDR1 SGDLS and CDR2 YYNGEE. In nucleotides, the CDR3 is TGTGCCAGCAGCGTATCGAGTATTAGGCGAGAGACCCAGTACTTC. Translation gives CASSVSSIRRETQYF.

This clone has a single count. This chain links TRBV19 with TRBJ2-7, with D unclear. Germline values: CDR1 LNHDA, CDR2 SQIVND (reference sequence). The CDR3 has 14 residues. Trimming left V 2 bases short and J 2 bases short, with 10 bases between. The DNA for the CDR3 is TGTGCCAGTAGTATAAGTGGTCTGCCCTACGAGCAGTACTTC. It translates to CASSISGLPYEQYF. The whole variable domain, remainder taken from reference TRBV19 and TRBJ2-7, is DGGITQSPKYLFRKEGQNVTLSCEQNLNHDAMYWYRQDPGQGLRLIYYSQIVNDFQKGDIAEGYSVSREKKESFPLTVTSAQKNPTAFYLCASSISGLPYEQYFGPGTRLTVT.

CDR3 in amino acids: CASSFGQDGYTF. CDR3 sequence (DNA): TGTGCCAGCAGCTTCGGACAGGATGGCTACACCTTC. The chain employs TRBV7-9 and TRBJ1-2; 7 bases are shared with TRBD1. V lost 3 bases to trimming and J lost 6 bases; unmatched junction nucleotides: 1. Germline loops: CDR1 SEHNR, CDR2 FQNEAQ (reference sequence). The CDR3 length is 12 residues.

The chain recombines TRBV7-9 with TRBJ1-1; perhaps TRBD1 as D (5 bases). Germline CDR1 and CDR2: SEHNR and FQNEAQ (reference sequence). This CDR3 is built from 15 residues. V was cut by 5 bases and J by 0 bases, with 13 bases left in between. The CDR3 is CASSTRQSMNTEAFF. CDR3 bases: TGTGCCAGCAGCACCCGACAGAGTATGAACACTGAAGCTTTCTTT.

This clone has a handful of counts. The J gene is TRBJ1-2, the V gene TRBV9; tentative D call: TRBD1 (5 bases). This CDR3 spans 15 amino acids. The V gene lost 0 bases and the J gene lost 4 bases, with 13 bases spanning the gap. The germline CDR1 and CDR2 sequences are SGDLS and YYNGEE. The CDR3 sequence is CASSVGGGLGYGYTF. CDR3 coding DNA: TGTGCCAGCAGCGTAGGTGGGGGTTTGGGCTATGGCTACACCTTC.

The table lists this clone with a count of one. The same CDR3 is also encoded by other DNA sequences in this sample. The rearrangement joins TRBV6-1 to TRBJ1-1, with no clear D. Germline-derived CDR1 and CDR2 are MNHNS and SASEGT. This CDR3 region has 14 residues. Trimming stripped 0 bases from V and 5 bases from J, with 10 bases between. CDR3 bases: TGTGCCAGCAGTGAAGCGCCCAGATGGACTGAAGCTTTCTTT. Its protein product is CASSEAPRWTEAFF.

Comment on this clone: Other DNA sequences within the sample encode an identical CDR3. This chain uses TRBV27 with TRBJ2-7; 7 bases line up with TRBD2. Germline lookup yields CDR1 MNHEY and CDR2 SMNVEV (reference sequence). The CDR3 length is 14 residues. J gave up 0 bases and V 5 bases, and 4 bases lay outside the gene matches. CDR3 nucleotide sequence: TGTGCCAGCAGTCCGGGGGGTAGCTCCTACGAGCAGTACTTC. Translating gives CASSPGGSSYEQYF.

The chain couples TRBV19 to TRBJ1-1; no clear D. CDR3 length: 12 amino acids. Germline V CDR1 and CDR2: LNHDA, SQIVND (reference sequence). V shed 3 bases and J shed 8 bases, with 10 bases lying between them. The CDR3 loop reads CASSMGTREAFF. Written as DNA, the CDR3 is TGTGCCAGTAGTATGGGCACTAGAGAAGCTTTCTTT.

The rearrangement uses TRBV13 and TRBJ2-3; 10 nucleotides align to TRBD2. The V segment lost 3 bases and the J segment 5 bases; nucleotides outside the gene matches: 14. CDR1 is PRHDT, CDR2 FYEKMQ, per germline (reference sequence). This CDR3 spans 18 amino acids. DNA for the CDR3: TGTGCCAGCAGCTTGATTGGACTAGCGGAGTTAGGACGAGATACGCAGTATTTT. Translating gives CASSLIGLAELGRDTQYF.

In the case of this clone: The sample holds other DNA sequences that translate to the same CDR3. The V and J genes are TRBV6-5 and TRBJ2-7; D possibly corresponds to TRBD1 (6 bases). The CDR3 is 14 amino acids. Trimming removed 2 bases from V and 4 bases from J, with 12 bases in between. Germline V gene lookup returns CDR1 MNHEY and CDR2 SVGAGI. This CDR3 reads CASSYGTGRYEQYF. CDR3 nucleotide sequence: TGTGCCAGCAGTTACGGTACAGGGCGGTACGAGCAGTACTTC.

The chain combines TRBV25-1 with TRBJ1-1; 9 nucleotides line up with TRBD1. The V gene end was trimmed by 5 bases and the J gene end by 5 bases; junction bases not matched to a gene: 9. This CDR3 is built from 15 residues. Germline lookup yields CDR1 MGHDK and CDR2 SYGVNS. CDR3 nucleotides: TGTGCCAGCAGTACCCGCCGGACAGGGGAAACTGAAGCTTTCTTT. As protein: CASSTRRTGETEAFF.

Written as DNA, the CDR3 is TGTGCCAGCAGTTCACCCGAGGGATTGGGCGAGCAGTACTTC. This encodes CASSSPEGLGEQYF. The chain links TRBV27 to TRBJ2-7; D might be TRBD2 (5 bases). This CDR3 region has 14 residues. V lost 4 bases to trimming and J lost 6 bases, with 16 bases between them. The germline V gene encodes CDR1 MNHEY and CDR2 SMNVEV (reference sequence).

This chain links TRBV5-8 with TRBJ1-1; 7 bases match TRBD1. The CDR3 length is 14 residues. The V segment lost 5 bases and the J segment 4 bases; nucleotides outside the gene matches: 8. Germline V CDR1 and CDR2: SGHTS, YDEGEE. CDR3 region: CASRLDRAGTEAFF. CDR3 DNA sequence: TGTGCCAGCAGACTCGACAGGGCGGGCACTGAAGCTTTCTTT.

This rearrangement joins TRBV4-1 to TRBJ2-3; D possibly corresponds to TRBD1 (6 bases). Germline V CDR1 and CDR2: MGHRA, YSYEKL. The CDR3 runs to 17 residues. V lost 4 bases, J lost 3 bases, and 20 bases lay in between. CDR3 bases: TGCGCCAGCAGCCTTATTACAGGGAGTTTTGGTACAGATACGCAGTATTTT. Its protein product is CASSLITGSFGTDTQYF.

The rearrangement joins TRBV19 to TRBJ2-7, with 9 bases aligning to TRBD1. CDR3 length equals 15 residues. CDR1 and CDR2 from the germline V gene are LNHDA and SQIVND (reference sequence). With V trimmed by 5 bases and J by 0 bases, 5 bases remained unmatched. The chain's CDR3 is CASSRQGVYSYEQYF. The CDR3 coding sequence is TGTGCCAGTAGTCGACAGGGGGTATACTCCTACGAGCAGTACTTC.

The J gene is TRBJ2-7, the V gene TRBV21-1; TRBD1 is taken as the D call from the table, unchecked against the DNA. TRBV21-1 is shown as a pseudogene. The CDR3 spans 15 residues. The CDR3 here is CASSKRDRSPYEQYF. The CDR3 coding sequence is TGTGCCAGCAGCAAGCGGGACAGGAGCCCCTACGAGCAGTACTTC.

CDR3 nucleotide sequence: TGTGCCTGGCGCCCTGTTCGCGGGACAGATACGCAGTATTTT. This translates into CAWRPVRGTDTQYF. The rearrangement links TRBV30 to TRBJ2-3; weak D call: TRBD2 (5 bases). The CDR3 totals 14 residues. V gave up 5 bases and J gave up 3 bases, with 15 bases separating them. Germline CDR1 is GTSNPN and CDR2 is SVGIG (reference sequence). The variable domain in full, completed from reference TRBV30 and TRBJ2-3, reads SQTIHQWPATLVQPVGSPLSLECTVEGTSNPNLYWYRQAAGRGLQLLFYSVGIGQISSEVPQNLSASRPQDRQFILSSKKLLLSDSGFYLCAWRPVRGTDTQYFGPGTRLTVL.

V usage is TRBV5-6 and J usage is TRBJ2-3; D not certain. The ends were cut back, 7 bases at V and 0 bases at J, with 12 bases in the middle. Per the germline V gene, CDR1 is SGHDT and CDR2 is YYEEEE. There are 14 residues in the CDR3. The CDR3 sequence: CASGPVLSTDTQYF. The CDR3 DNA is TGTGCCAGCGGCCCCGTTTTAAGCACAGATACGCAGTATTTT.

The rearrangement uses TRBV7-9 and TRBJ1-1; D ambiguous. The CDR3 has 17 residues. The germline V gene encodes CDR1 SEHNR and CDR2 FQNEAQ (reference sequence). Trimming took 1 base from V and 2 from J, leaving 17 bases between them. The CDR3 sequence: CASSLDRQRNLNTEAFF. The CDR3 DNA is TGTGCCAGCAGCTTAGATCGACAACGAAACCTAAACACTGAAGCTTTCTTT.